Each of the 21 T cell receptor beta chains below was sequenced from the same sample in a study of control samples from healthy donors and cancer patients. This table comes from immunoSEQ multiplex PCR, and its TCRdb copy is limited to in-frame clones, with some not included. The data hold some 120,000 clones, with approximately 94% observed a single time. The sequenced sample was blood. These receptors originate from a man aged 25 to 45 in good health.

The chain has TRBV19 and TRBJ2-1; the match to TRBD2 covers 8 bases. V gave up 5 bases and J gave up 8 bases; unmatched junction bases: 8. This CDR3 comprises 14 residues. Looked up from germline, CDR1 is LNHDA and CDR2 is SQIVND (reference sequence). DNA for the CDR3: TGTGCCAGTAGTTTCGGCGGGGGGACCGATGAGCAGTTCTTC. Translated: CASSFGGGTDEQFF.

This chain uses TRBV18 with TRBJ2-3, with 9 nucleotides matching TRBD1. The CDR3 consists of 17 residues. The germline V gene has CDR1 KGHSH and CDR2 LQKENI. V shed 6 bases and J 0 bases; nucleotides not matched to a gene: 10. CDR3 DNA: TGTGCCAGCTCCCCGACAGGGGGGATTCCTAGCACAGATACGCAGTATTTT. It yields the protein CASSPTGGIPSTDTQYF.

Here the CDR3 DNA reads TGTGCCAGTAGTATGGCAGGGGTTAGGAATTCACCCCTCCACTTT. Translation: CASSMAGVRNSPLHF. The rearrangement joins TRBV19 to TRBJ1-6, with D possibly matching TRBD1 (6 bases). The germline V gene encodes CDR1 LNHDA and CDR2 SQIVND (reference sequence). Between the trimmed V and J ends, which lost 3 bases and 7 bases, there was a span of 13 bases. The CDR3 totals 15 residues.

The genes are TRBV19 and TRBJ2-7; TRBD1 might be the D (5 bases). Between the trimmed V and J ends, which lost 3 bases and 1 base, there was a span of 13 bases. CDR1 LNHDA and CDR2 SQIVND come from the germline V gene (reference sequence). The CDR3 length is 15 residues. In DNA, the CDR3 is TGTGCCAGTAGTATCCAGGGCAGAAAATCCTACGAGCAGTACTTC. Its translation: CASSIQGRKSYEQYF.

This chain links TRBV14 with TRBJ2-3; 11 nucleotides match TRBD2. Germline lookup yields CDR1 SGHDN and CDR2 FVKESK. The length of the CDR3 is 17 residues. The ends lost 1 base at V and 1 base at J; junction bases unmatched: 4. CDR3: CASSQVRLAGRTDTQYF. The CDR3 nucleotides read TGTGCCAGCAGCCAAGTCAGACTAGCGGGGCGCACAGATACGCAGTATTTT.

This chain links TRBV7-3 with TRBJ2-1; perhaps D is TRBD1 or TRBD2 (5 bases each). Deletions cut 2 bases from V and 8 bases from J, with 13 bases between. The V gene's germline CDR1 is SGHTA and CDR2 FQGTGA. The CDR3 consists of 14 residues. CDR3 coding DNA: TGTGCCAGCAGCTTATCCCAGGGAGATGATGAGCAGTTCTTC. It translates to CASSLSQGDDEQFF.

The chain uses TRBV30 and TRBJ1-6; the D gene is possibly TRBD1 (6 bases). CDR3 length: 13 residues. CDR1 and CDR2 (germline): GTSNPN, SVGIG (reference sequence). V dropped 2 bases and J dropped 7 bases, with 9 bases sitting between them. The CDR3: CAWSNRANSPLHF. In DNA, the CDR3 is TGTGCCTGGAGTAACAGGGCGAATTCACCCCTCCACTTT.

This clone has just one count. V and J are TRBV5-1 and TRBJ2-3; TRBD2 matches at 8 bases. This CDR3 region has 15 residues. The ends lost 2 bases at V and 0 bases at J; junction bases unmatched: 2. Germline V gene lookup returns CDR1 SGHRS and CDR2 YFSETQ. The CDR3 DNA is TGCGCCAGCAGCTTCGGCGGGGGGAGCACAGATACGCAGTATTTT. Protein sequence: CASSFGGGSTDTQYF.

V and J are TRBV6-5 and TRBJ1-1; no clear D gene. Deletions cut 6 bases from V and 2 bases from J, with 10 bases between. The V gene's germline CDR1 is MNHEY and CDR2 SVGAGI. This CDR3 contains 13 residues. The CDR3 DNA reads TGTGCCAGCAGGGACCAGAGAAACACTGAAGCTTTCTTT. Protein sequence: CASRDQRNTEAFF.

This chain uses TRBV7-9 with TRBJ1-1, with unresolved D. The germline gives CDR1 SEHNR, CDR2 FQNEAQ (reference sequence). V lost 5 bases and J 1 base, leaving 14 bases between the germline ends. The CDR3 sequence is 15 residues long. DNA of the CDR3: TGTGCCAGCAGCCTACAGTTCGGGGAGAACACTGAAGCTTTCTTT. It yields the protein CASSLQFGENTEAFF.

J is TRBJ1-6 and V is TRBV9; D remains ambiguous. Germline CDR1 and CDR2: SGDLS and YYNGEE. Trimming cost V 2 bases and J 3 bases, with 6 bases left between them. The CDR3 spans 14 residues. The CDR3 nucleotides read TGTGCCAGCAGCGTTTGGTACTATAATTCACCCCTCCACTTT. This sequence encodes CASSVWYYNSPLHF.

This clone was seen a single time. The rearrangement uses TRBV19 and TRBJ1-5; D may be TRBD1 (5 bases). V was shortened by 3 bases and J by 5 bases, with 11 bases between the two germline ends. Germline lookup yields CDR1 LNHDA and CDR2 SQIVND (reference sequence). The CDR3 is made up of 14 amino acids. The CDR3 DNA reads TGTGCCAGTAGTATTCCCCTGGGGGATCAGCCCCAGCATTTT. Translation: CASSIPLGDQPQHF.

The chain carries TRBV10-2 and TRBJ1-1; no definite D call. Germline V gives CDR1 WSHSY, CDR2 SAAADI. The CDR3 covers 14 residues. Trimming removed 4 bases from V and 4 bases from J, with 13 bases in between. The CDR3 here is CASSAGSSGTEAFF. The CDR3 DNA follows: TGCGCCAGCAGTGCCGGGTCTTCGGGCACTGAAGCTTTCTTT.

V is TRBV7-8 and J is TRBJ1-5; 10 nucleotides match TRBD1. Germline trimming cut 4 bases from V and 0 bases from J; bases unmatched to any gene: 6. Germline CDR1 SGHVS, CDR2 FQNEAQ. The CDR3 is made up of 17 amino acids. This CDR3 reads CASSSWTGGYSNQPQHF. In DNA form, the CDR3 reads TGTGCCAGCAGCTCCTGGACAGGGGGTTATAGCAATCAGCCCCAGCATTTT.

The rearrangement links TRBV6-2 or TRBV6-3 to TRBJ2-7; 8 bases fit TRBD1. In germline, CDR1 is MNHEY, CDR2 SVGEGT. V was pared by 5 bases and J by 0 bases, with 3 bases of the junction left unmatched. The CDR3 extends over 14 amino acids. CDR3 sequence reads: CASSLGQVSYEQYF. The CDR3 nucleotides are TGTGCCAGCAGTCTGGGACAGGTCTCCTACGAGCAGTACTTC.

The chain employs TRBV30 and TRBJ1-4; 8 bases fit TRBD1. J was trimmed by 7 bases and V by 3 bases; bases with no gene match: 7. There are 14 residues in the CDR3. Germline V gene lookup returns CDR1 GTSNPN and CDR2 SVGIG (reference sequence). CDR3 in DNA: TGTGCCTGGAGAGGACAGGGCGCGGGTGAAAAACTGTTTTTT. Protein: CAWRGQGAGEKLFF.

The genes are TRBV5-1 and TRBJ1-5, with TRBD1 as a possible D gene (6 bases). The CDR3 runs to 14 residues. Germline V gene lookup returns CDR1 SGHRS and CDR2 YFSETQ. Trimming took 4 bases from V and 8 from J, leaving 16 bases between them. This CDR3 reads CASSRGLRGEPQHF. CDR3 nucleotide sequence: TGCGCCAGCAGCCGGGGTTTGAGGGGGGAGCCCCAGCATTTT.

CDR3 DNA sequence: TGTGCCAGCGCAGGGGGGAACACCGGGGAGCTGTTTTTT. Translated, it gives CASAGGNTGELFF. The V and J genes are TRBV27 and TRBJ2-2; 7 nucleotides line up with TRBD1. CDR1 and CDR2 from the germline V gene are MNHEY and SMNVEV (reference sequence). V shed 8 bases and J 1 base; nucleotides not matched to a gene: 1. The CDR3 extends over 13 amino acids.

V gene TRBV4-3 combines with J gene TRBJ2-2, with 7 nucleotides matching TRBD1. The CDR3 has 15 amino acids. The germline V gene has CDR1 LGHNA and CDR2 YSLEER. The V and J ends lost 4 bases and 2 bases, in that order; junction bases with no gene match: 4. The CDR3 reads CASSLRQGNTGELFF. CDR3 coding DNA: TGCGCCAGCAGCCTACGACAGGGAAACACCGGGGAGCTGTTTTTT.

This chain links TRBV9 with TRBJ2-7; TRBD1 matches at 7 bases. The trim removed 2 bases at V and 7 bases at J, leaving 12 bases unmatched. The CDR3 runs to 15 residues. Germline values: CDR1 SGDLS, CDR2 YYNGEE. As DNA, the CDR3 is TGTGCCAGCAGCGTCCTACCGAGGGGGCCAGGGGAGCAGTACTTC. Protein: CASSVLPRGPGEQYF.

The J gene is TRBJ1-2, the V gene TRBV5-1; 7 nucleotides align to TRBD1. With 1 base clipped from V and 3 bases from J, the junction kept 3 bases outside the gene matches. The CDR3 covers 14 residues. The V gene's germline CDR1 is SGHRS and CDR2 YFSETQ. CDR3 residues: CASSLPGTDYGYTF. CDR3 coding DNA: TGCGCCAGCAGCTTGCCCGGGACAGACTATGGCTACACCTTC.